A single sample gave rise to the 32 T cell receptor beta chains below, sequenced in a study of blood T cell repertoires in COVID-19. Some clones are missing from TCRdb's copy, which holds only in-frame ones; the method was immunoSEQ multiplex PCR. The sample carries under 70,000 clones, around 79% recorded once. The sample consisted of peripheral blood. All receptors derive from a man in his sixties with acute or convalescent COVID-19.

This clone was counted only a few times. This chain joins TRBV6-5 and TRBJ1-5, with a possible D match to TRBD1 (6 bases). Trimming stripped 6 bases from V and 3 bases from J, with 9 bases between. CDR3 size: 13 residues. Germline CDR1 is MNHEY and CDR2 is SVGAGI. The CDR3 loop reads CASSDRYNQPQHF. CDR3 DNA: TGTGCCAGCAGCGACAGGTACAATCAGCCCCAGCATTTT.

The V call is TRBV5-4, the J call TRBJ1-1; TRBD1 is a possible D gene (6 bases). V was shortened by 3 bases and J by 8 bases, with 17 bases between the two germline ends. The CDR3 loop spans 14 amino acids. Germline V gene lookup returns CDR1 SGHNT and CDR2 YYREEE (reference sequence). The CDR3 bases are TGTGCCAGCAGCTCACAGGGCACACTTGGCGAAGCTTTCTTT. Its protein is CASSSQGTLGEAFF. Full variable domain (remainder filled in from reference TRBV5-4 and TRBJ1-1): ETGVTQSPTHLIKTRGQQVTLRCSSQSGHNTVSWYQQALGQGPQFIFQYYREEENGRGNFPPRFSGLQFPNYSSELNVNALELDDSALYLCASSSQGTLGEAFFGQGTRLTVV.

The DNA for the CDR3 is TGTGCCAGCAGCAGCACCGGGACAGGGTTTGATGGCTACACCTTC. Residues: CASSSTGTGFDGYTF. This chain uses TRBV3-1 (or the pseudogene TRBV3-2) with TRBJ1-2; 9 nucleotides match TRBD1. This CDR3 contains 15 residues. V was pared by 5 bases and J by 6 bases, with 10 bases of the junction left unmatched. Germline CDR1 reads LGHDT; CDR2 reads YNNKEL (reference sequence).

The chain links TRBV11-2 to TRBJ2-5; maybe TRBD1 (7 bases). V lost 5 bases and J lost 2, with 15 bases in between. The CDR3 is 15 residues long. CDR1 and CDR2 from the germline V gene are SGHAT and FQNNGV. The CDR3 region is CASSRRGTEQETQYF. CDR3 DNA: TGTGCCAGCAGCCGCCGGGGGACAGAACAAGAGACCCAGTACTTC.

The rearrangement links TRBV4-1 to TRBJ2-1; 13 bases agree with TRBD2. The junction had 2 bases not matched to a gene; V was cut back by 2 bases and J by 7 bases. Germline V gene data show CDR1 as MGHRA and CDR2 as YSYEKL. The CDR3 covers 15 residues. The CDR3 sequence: CASSQSGLAGNEQFF. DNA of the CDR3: TGCGCCAGCAGCCAATCGGGACTAGCGGGGAATGAGCAGTTCTTC.

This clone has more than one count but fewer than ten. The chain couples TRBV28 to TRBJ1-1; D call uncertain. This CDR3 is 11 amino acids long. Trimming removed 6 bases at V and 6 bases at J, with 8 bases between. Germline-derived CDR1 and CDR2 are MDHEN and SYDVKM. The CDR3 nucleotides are TGTGCCAGCAGGGGCCGACCTGAAGCTTTCTTT. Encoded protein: CASRGRPEAFF.

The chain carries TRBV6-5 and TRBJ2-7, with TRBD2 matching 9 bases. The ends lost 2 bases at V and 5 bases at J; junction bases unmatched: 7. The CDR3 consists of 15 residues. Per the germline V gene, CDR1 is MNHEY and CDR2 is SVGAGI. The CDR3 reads CASSYTAGGPHEQYF. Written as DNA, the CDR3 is TGTGCCAGCAGTTACACGGCGGGAGGGCCCCACGAGCAGTACTTC.

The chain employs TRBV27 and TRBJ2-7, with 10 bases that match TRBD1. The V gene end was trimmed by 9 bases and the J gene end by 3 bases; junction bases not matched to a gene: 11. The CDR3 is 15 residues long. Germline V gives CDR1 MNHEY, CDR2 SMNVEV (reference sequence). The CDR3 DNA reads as TGTGCCAGTACCTTCCGCGGACAGGGGGGCTACGAGCAGTACTTC. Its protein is CASTFRGQGGYEQYF.

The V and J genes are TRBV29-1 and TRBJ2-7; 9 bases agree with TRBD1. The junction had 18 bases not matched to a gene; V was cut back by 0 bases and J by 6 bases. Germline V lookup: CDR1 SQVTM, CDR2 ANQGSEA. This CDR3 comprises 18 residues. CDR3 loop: CSVEDGRGRTGVHPEQYF. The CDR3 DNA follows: TGCAGCGTTGAAGACGGACGGGGAAGGACAGGGGTTCATCCCGAGCAGTACTTC.

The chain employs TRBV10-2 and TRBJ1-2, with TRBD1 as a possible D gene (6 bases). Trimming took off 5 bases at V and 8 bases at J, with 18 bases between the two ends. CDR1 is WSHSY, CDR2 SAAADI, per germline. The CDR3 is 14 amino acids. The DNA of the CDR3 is TGCGCCAGCAGTAACAGGGCCACGACGGGGGGCTACACCTTC. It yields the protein CASSNRATTGGYTF.

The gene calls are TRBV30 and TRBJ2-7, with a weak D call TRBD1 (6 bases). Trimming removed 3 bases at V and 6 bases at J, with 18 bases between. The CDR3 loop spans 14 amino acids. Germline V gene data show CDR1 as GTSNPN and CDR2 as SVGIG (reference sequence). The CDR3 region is CAWSSSTGFFEQYF. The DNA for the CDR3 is TGTGCCTGGAGCTCGTCGACAGGCTTTTTCGAGCAGTACTTC.

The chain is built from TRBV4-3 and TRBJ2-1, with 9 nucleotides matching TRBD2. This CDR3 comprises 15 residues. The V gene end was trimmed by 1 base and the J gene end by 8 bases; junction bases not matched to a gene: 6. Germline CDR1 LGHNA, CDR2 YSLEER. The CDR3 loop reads CASSQGAGGSYEQFF. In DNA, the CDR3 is TGCGCCAGCAGCCAAGGAGCGGGAGGATCGTATGAGCAGTTCTTC.

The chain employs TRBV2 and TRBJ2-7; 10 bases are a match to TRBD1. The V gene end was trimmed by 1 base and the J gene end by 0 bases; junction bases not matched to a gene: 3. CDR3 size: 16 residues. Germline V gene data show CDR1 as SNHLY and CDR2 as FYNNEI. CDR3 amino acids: CASSEGRQGASYEQYF. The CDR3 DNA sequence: TGTGCCAGCAGTGAAGGGAGACAGGGGGCCTCCTACGAGCAGTACTTC.

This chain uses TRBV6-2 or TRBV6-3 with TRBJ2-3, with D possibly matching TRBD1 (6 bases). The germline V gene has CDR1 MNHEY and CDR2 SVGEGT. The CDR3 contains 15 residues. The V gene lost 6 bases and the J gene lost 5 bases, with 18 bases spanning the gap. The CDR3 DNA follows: TGTGCCAGCAGCCCCTACAGGGCATCTAAAGATACGCAGTATTTT. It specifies CASSPYRASKDTQYF.

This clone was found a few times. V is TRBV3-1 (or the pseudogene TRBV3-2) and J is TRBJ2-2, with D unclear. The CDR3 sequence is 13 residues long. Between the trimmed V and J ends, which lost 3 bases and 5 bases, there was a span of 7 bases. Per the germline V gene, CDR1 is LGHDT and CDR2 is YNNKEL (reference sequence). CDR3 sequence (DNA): TGTGCCAGCAGCCAGCCCCGGACCGGGGAGCTGTTTTTT. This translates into CASSQPRTGELFF.

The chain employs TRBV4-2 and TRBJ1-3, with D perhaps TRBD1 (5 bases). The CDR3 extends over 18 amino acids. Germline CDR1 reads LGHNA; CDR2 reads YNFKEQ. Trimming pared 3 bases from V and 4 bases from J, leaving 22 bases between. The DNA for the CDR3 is TGTGCCAGCAGCCACCCGGGGGAGGACCTTCGGGGAGGAAACACCATATATTTT. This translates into CASSHPGEDLRGGNTIYF.

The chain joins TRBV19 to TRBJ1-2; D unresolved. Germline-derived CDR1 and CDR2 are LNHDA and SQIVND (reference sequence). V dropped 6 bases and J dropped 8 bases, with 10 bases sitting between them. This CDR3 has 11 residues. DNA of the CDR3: TGTGCCAGTAGGAACTTCTACGGCTACACCTTC. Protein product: CASRNFYGYTF.

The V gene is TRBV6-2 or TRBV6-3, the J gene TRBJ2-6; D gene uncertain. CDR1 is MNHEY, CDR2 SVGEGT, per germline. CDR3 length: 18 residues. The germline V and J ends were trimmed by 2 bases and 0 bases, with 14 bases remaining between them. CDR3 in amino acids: CASSYRVSSNSGANVLTF. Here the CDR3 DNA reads TGTGCCAGCAGTTACCGAGTTAGCAGCAACTCTGGGGCCAACGTCCTGACTTTC.

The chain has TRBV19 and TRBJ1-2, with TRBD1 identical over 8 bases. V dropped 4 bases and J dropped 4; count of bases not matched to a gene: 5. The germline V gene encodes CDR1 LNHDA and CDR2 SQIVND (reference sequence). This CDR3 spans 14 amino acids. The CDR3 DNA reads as TGTGCCAGTAGTAGGGCCAGGGGGCCCTATGGCTACACCTTC. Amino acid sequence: CASSRARGPYGYTF.

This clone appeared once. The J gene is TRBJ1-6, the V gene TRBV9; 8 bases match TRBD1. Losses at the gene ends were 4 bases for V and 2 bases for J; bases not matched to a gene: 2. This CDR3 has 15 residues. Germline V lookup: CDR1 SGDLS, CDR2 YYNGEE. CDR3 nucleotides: TGTGCCAGCAGCCCAGGGGGCGCCTATAATTCACCCCTCCACTTT. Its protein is CASSPGGAYNSPLHF.

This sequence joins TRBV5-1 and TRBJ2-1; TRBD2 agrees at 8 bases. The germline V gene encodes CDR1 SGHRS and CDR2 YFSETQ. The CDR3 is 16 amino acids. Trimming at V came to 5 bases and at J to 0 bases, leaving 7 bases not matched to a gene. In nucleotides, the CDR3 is TGCGCCAGCAGTGCGGGGGGCGGGAGCTCCTACAATGAGCAGTTCTTC. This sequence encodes CASSAGGGSSYNEQFF.

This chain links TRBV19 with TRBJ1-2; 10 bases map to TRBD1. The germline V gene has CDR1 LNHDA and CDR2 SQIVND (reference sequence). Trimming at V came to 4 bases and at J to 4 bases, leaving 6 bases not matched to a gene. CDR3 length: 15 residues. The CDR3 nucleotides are TGTGCCAGTAGTACCCCCGGGACAGGGGCCTATGGCTACACCTTC. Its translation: CASSTPGTGAYGYTF.

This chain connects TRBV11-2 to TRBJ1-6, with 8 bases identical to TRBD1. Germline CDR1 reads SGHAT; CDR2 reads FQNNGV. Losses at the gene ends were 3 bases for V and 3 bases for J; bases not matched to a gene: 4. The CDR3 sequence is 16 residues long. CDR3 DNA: TGTGCCAGCAGCTTCTCAACAGGGGGCTATAATTCACCCCTCCACTTT. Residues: CASSFSTGGYNSPLHF.

The chain's CDR3 is CASSGQSGTNRLYEQYF. The CDR3 DNA reads as TGTGCCAGCAGCGGACAAAGCGGGACAAATCGGCTCTACGAGCAGTACTTC. This rearrangement joins TRBV7-2 to TRBJ2-7; a possible D gene is TRBD2 (7 bases). The V end was cut by 5 bases, the J end by 3 bases, with 23 bases between. Germline V gene data show CDR1 as SGHTA and CDR2 as FQGNSA. The CDR3 loop spans 17 amino acids.

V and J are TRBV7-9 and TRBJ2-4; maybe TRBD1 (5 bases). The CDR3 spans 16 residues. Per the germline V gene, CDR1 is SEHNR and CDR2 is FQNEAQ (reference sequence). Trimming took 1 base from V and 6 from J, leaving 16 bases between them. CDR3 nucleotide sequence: TGTGCCAGCAGCTTAGGCGATAGGGGATTTTCAAACATTCAGTACTTC. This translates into CASSLGDRGFSNIQYF.

In nucleotides, the CDR3 is TGTGCCAGCAGTCCCGGCCTAGCGGGAGTGGGCACCGGGGAGCTGTTTTTT. As protein: CASSPGLAGVGTGELFF. The rearrangement joins TRBV6-6 to TRBJ2-2; 10 positions match TRBD2. This CDR3 contains 17 residues. Germline V gene sequence: CDR1 MNHNY, CDR2 SVGAGI (reference sequence). Trimming removed 5 bases from V and 4 bases from J; junction bases left unmatched: 10.

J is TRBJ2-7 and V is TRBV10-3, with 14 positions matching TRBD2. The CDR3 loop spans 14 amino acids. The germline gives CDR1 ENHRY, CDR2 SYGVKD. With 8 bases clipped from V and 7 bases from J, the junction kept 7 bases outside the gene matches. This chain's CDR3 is CAIGTSGRAREQYF. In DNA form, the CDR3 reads TGTGCCATCGGGACTAGCGGGAGAGCGAGGGAGCAGTACTTC.

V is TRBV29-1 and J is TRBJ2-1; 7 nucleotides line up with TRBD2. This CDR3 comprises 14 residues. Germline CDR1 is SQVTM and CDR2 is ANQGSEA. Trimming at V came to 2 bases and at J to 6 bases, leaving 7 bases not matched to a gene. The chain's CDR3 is CSVEYDLAANEQFF. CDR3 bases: TGCAGCGTTGAATATGATCTAGCGGCCAATGAGCAGTTCTTC.

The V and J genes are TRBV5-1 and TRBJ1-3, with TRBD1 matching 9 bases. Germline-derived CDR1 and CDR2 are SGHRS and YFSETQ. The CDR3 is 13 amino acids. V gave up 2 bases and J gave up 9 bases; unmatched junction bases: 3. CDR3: CASSFSTGGTIYF. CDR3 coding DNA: TGCGCCAGCAGCTTTTCGACAGGGGGCACCATATATTTT.

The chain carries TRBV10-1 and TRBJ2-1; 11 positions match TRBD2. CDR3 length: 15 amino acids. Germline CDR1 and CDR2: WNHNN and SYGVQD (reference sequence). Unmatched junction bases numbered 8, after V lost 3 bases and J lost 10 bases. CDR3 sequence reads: CASSELLAGVGEQFF. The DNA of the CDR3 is TGCGCCAGCAGTGAACTACTAGCGGGAGTAGGAGAGCAGTTCTTC.

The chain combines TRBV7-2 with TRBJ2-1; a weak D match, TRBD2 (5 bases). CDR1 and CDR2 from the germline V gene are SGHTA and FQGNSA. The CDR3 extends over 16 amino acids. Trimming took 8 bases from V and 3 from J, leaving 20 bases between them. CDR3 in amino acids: CASRAMSGRFYNEQFF. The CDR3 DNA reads TGTGCCAGCCGTGCCATGAGCGGCCGCTTCTACAATGAGCAGTTCTTC.

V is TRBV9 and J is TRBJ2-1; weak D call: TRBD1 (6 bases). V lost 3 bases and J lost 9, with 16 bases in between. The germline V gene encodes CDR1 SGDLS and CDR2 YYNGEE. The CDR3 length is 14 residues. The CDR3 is CASSDQGGWVEQFF. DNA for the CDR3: TGTGCCAGCAGCGACCAAGGGGGATGGGTTGAGCAGTTCTTC.